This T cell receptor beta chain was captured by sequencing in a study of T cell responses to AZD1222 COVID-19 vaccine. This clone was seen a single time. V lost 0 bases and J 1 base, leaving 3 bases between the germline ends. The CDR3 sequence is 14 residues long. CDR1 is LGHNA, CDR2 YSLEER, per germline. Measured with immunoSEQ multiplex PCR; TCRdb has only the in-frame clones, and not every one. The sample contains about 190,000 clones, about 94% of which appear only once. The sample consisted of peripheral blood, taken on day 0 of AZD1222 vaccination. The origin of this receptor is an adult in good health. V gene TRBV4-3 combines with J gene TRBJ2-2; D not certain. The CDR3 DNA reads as TGCGCCAGCAGCCAAGAAGGGAACACCGGGGAGCTGTTTTTT. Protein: CASSQEGNTGELFF.